A selection of T cell receptor beta chains follows, all from one sample in a study of blood T cell repertoires in COVID-19. Clones were sequenced by immunoSEQ multiplex PCR, and TCRdb holds only the in-frame ones, with some missing. The sample lists a few hundred thousand clones; about 90% were seen once. Sequencing input: PBMCs or T cells enriched from blood (not recorded which). The source is a man younger than 45 who had recovered from COVID-19. The CDR3 runs from the conserved cysteine through the conserved F or W. A D gene is named only where the DNA matches it firmly. Size is stated for part of the rows, as once, few or many counts, or as a class when the clone is expanded.

size: .
V: TRBV21-1
D: .
J: TRBJ2-7
CDR3: CASSSGTDSYEQYF
DNA: TGTGCCAGCAGCTCCGGGACAGACTCCTACGAGCAGTACTTC

size: .
V: TRBV7-3
D: .
J: TRBJ2-5
CDR3: CASSLTFGPQETQYF
DNA: TGTGCCAGCAGCTTAACATTCGGTCCTCAAGAGACCCAGTACTTC

size: .
V: TRBV6-1
D: .
J: TRBJ1-5
CDR3: CASSEYLPDSNQPQHF
DNA: TGTGCCAGCAGTGAATATCTACCCGATAGCAATCAGCCCCAGCATTTT

size: .
V: TRBV19
D: .
J: TRBJ1-1
CDR3: CASSIGQVEAFF
DNA: TGTGCCAGTAGTATAGGACAGGTTGAAGCTTTCTTT

size: .
V: TRBV3-1/TRBV3-2
D: TRBD1
J: TRBJ1-2
CDR3: CASSGQGSDGYTF
DNA: TGTGCCAGCAGCGGACAGGGGTCGGATGGCTACACCTTC

size: .
V: TRBV5-1
D: TRBD2
J: TRBJ2-3
CDR3: CASSLAWRGADTQYF
DNA: TGCGCCAGCAGCTTGGCGTGGCGGGGGGCGGATACGCAGTATTTT

size: .
V: TRBV12-3/TRBV12-4
D: .
J: TRBJ1-5
CDR3: CASSSSDQPQHF
DNA: TGTGCCAGCAGCTCCTCAGATCAGCCCCAGCATTTT

size: few
V: TRBV9
D: .
J: TRBJ2-2
CDR3: CASSVGGSGELFF
DNA: TGTGCCAGCAGCGTTGGAGGGAGCGGGGAGCTGTTTTTT

size: once
V: TRBV7-2
D: TRBD2
J: TRBJ2-2
CDR3: CASSPPAGDYTGELFF
DNA: TGTGCCAGCAGCCCCCCCGCGGGGGATTACACCGGGGAGCTGTTTTTT

size: .
V: TRBV5-4
D: TRBD2
J: TRBJ2-1
CDR3: CASSLVAGAYNEQFF
DNA: TGTGCCAGCAGCTTGGTAGCGGGAGCCTACAATGAGCAGTTCTTC

size: .
V: TRBV10-3
D: .
J: TRBJ1-2
CDR3: CAIRPGVYGYTF
DNA: TGTGCCATCCGCCCAGGTGTCTATGGCTACACCTTC

size: .
V: TRBV19
D: .
J: TRBJ1-2
CDR3: CASSPDRSSFGYTF
DNA: TGTGCCAGTAGTCCGGACAGATCTTCCTTTGGCTACACCTTC

size: .
V: TRBV9
D: .
J: TRBJ1-3
CDR3: CASSVGAGLTGNTIYF
DNA: TGTGCCAGCAGCGTAGGGGCAGGGCTAACAGGAAACACCATATATTTT

size: .
V: TRBV27
D: TRBD2
J: TRBJ2-1
CDR3: CASTGLAGGSSYNEQFF
DNA: TGTGCCAGCACGGGACTAGCGGGGGGGAGCTCCTACAATGAGCAGTTCTTC

size: few
V: TRBV18
D: .
J: TRBJ1-2
CDR3: CASSPGQGGDGYTF
DNA: TGTGCCAGCTCACCAGGCCAGGGCGGAGATGGCTACACCTTC

size: .
V: TRBV19
D: TRBD2
J: TRBJ2-7
CDR3: CASSIGPAGDTYEQYF
DNA: TGTGCCAGTAGTATAGGTCCAGCGGGGGATACTTACGAGCAGTACTTC

size: .
V: TRBV10-3
D: TRBD1
J: TRBJ2-5
CDR3: CAISGGDSLEETQYF
DNA: TGTGCCATCAGTGGAGGGGACAGTTTGGAGGAGACCCAGTACTTC

size: .
V: TRBV5-1
D: .
J: TRBJ2-2
CDR3: CASSPTGQFTGELFF
DNA: TGCGCCAGCAGCCCTACGGGACAATTCACCGGGGAGCTGTTTTTT

size: .
V: TRBV30
D: TRBD1
J: TRBJ1-1
CDR3: CAWKGAGSITEAFF
DNA: TGTGCCTGGAAGGGGGCAGGGTCGATCACTGAAGCTTTCTTT

size: .
V: TRBV12-5
D: .
J: TRBJ2-7
CDR3: CASGLVPWVQDTYEQYF
DNA: TGTGCTAGTGGTTTGGTACCCTGGGTCCAGGACACCTACGAGCAGTACTTC

size: .
V: TRBV5-6
D: .
J: TRBJ1-6
CDR3: CASSLFQVAGISPLHF
DNA: TGTGCCAGCAGCTTGTTTCAGGTGGCGGGAATTTCACCCCTCCACTTT

size: .
V: TRBV10-3
D: TRBD1
J: TRBJ2-7
CDR3: CASRQGNNEQYF
DNA: TGTGCCAGCCGACAGGGGAACAACGAGCAGTACTTC

size: .
V: TRBV7-3
D: TRBD1
J: TRBJ1-1
CDR3: CASSLGPGQGGGTEAFF
DNA: TGTGCCAGCAGCCTCGGGCCGGGACAGGGTGGAGGCACTGAAGCTTTCTTT

size: .
V: TRBV5-5
D: .
J: TRBJ2-5
CDR3: CASSPGGQQETQYF
DNA: TGTGCCAGCAGCCCCGGGGGGCAACAAGAGACCCAGTACTTC

size: .
V: TRBV7-2
D: .
J: TRBJ1-2
CDR3: CASSRTKEGGYTF
DNA: TGTGCCAGCAGCCGTACTAAGGAGGGTGGCTACACCTTC

size: .
V: TRBV4-1
D: .
J: TRBJ1-6
CDR3: CASSQELGRFSPLHF
DNA: TGCGCCAGCAGCCAAGAGCTAGGGAGGTTTTCACCCCTCCACTTT

size: .
V: TRBV10-1
D: TRBD2
J: TRBJ2-3
CDR3: CASSGLAGGGDTQYF
DNA: TGCGCCAGCAGTGGACTAGCGGGGGGAGGGGATACGCAGTATTTT

size: .
V: TRBV19
D: TRBD1
J: TRBJ2-4
CDR3: CASLSRDRENIQYF
DNA: TGTGCCAGTCTCAGCCGGGACAGAGAAAACATTCAGTACTTC

size: .
V: TRBV29-1
D: .
J: TRBJ1-2
CDR3: CSVGAGFDYGYTF
DNA: TGCAGCGTTGGGGCAGGGTTTGACTATGGCTACACCTTC

size: .
V: TRBV6-5
D: .
J: TRBJ2-1
CDR3: CASRVSGAYNEQFF
DNA: TGTGCCAGCAGGGTTAGCGGAGCTTACAATGAGCAGTTCTTC

size: .
V: TRBV9
D: .
J: TRBJ1-1
CDR3: CASGRGSANTEAFF
DNA: TGTGCCAGCGGGAGGGGTTCTGCGAACACTGAAGCTTTCTTT

size: .
V: TRBV11-2
D: TRBD2
J: TRBJ2-1
CDR3: CASSPLAGTQRNEQFF
DNA: TGTGCCAGCAGCCCCCTAGCGGGGACACAGAGGAATGAGCAGTTCTTC

size: .
V: TRBV10-1
D: .
J: TRBJ1-1
CDR3: CASSDEKNTEAFF
DNA: TGCGCCAGCAGTGATGAGAAGAACACTGAAGCTTTCTTT

size: .
V: TRBV6-5
D: TRBD1
J: TRBJ1-2
CDR3: CASSLDRGRGYTF
DNA: TGTGCCAGCAGTTTGGACAGGGGGCGAGGCTACACCTTC

size: .
V: TRBV6-2/TRBV6-3
D: TRBD1
J: TRBJ2-7
CDR3: CASSRGQGNYEQYF
DNA: TGTGCCAGCAGCCGCGGACAGGGCAACTACGAGCAGTACTTC

size: .
V: TRBV3-1/TRBV3-2
D: .
J: TRBJ1-2
CDR3: CASSPAQGSYGYTF
DNA: TGTGCCAGCAGCCCAGCTCAGGGGTCATATGGCTACACCTTC

size: .
V: TRBV2
D: TRBD1
J: TRBJ2-7
CDR3: CASRSARQGTYEQYF
DNA: TGTGCCAGCAGATCGGCCAGACAGGGGACCTACGAGCAGTACTTC

size: .
V: TRBV19
D: TRBD1
J: TRBJ1-3
CDR3: CASSISSIQGASGNTIYF
DNA: TGTGCCAGTAGTATCTCAAGTATACAGGGGGCGTCGGGAAACACCATATATTTT

size: .
V: TRBV30
D: .
J: TRBJ1-2
CDR3: CAWAPRTPSFYGYTF
DNA: TGTGCCTGGGCCCCTAGGACACCCTCCTTCTATGGCTACACCTTC

size: .
V: TRBV19
D: .
J: TRBJ1-1
CDR3: CASRSTRRAEAFF
DNA: TGTGCCAGTAGATCCACCCGGAGAGCTGAAGCTTTCTTT

size: .
V: TRBV6-4
D: .
J: TRBJ2-1
CDR3: CASSPQIDRSRGDEQFF
DNA: TGTGCCAGCAGTCCTCAGATTGACAGGTCCCGGGGGGATGAGCAGTTCTTC

size: .
V: TRBV6-5
D: .
J: TRBJ1-1
CDR3: CASRDQGNTEAFF
DNA: TGTGCCAGCAGGGATCAGGGGAACACTGAAGCTTTCTTT

size: .
V: TRBV27
D: TRBD1
J: TRBJ1-4
CDR3: CASSGQPINEKLFF
DNA: TGTGCCAGCTCGGGACAGCCAATAAATGAAAAACTGTTTTTT

size: .
V: TRBV24-1
D: .
J: TRBJ1-2
CDR3: CATSPGTSFSYGYTF
DNA: TGTGCCACCAGTCCCGGGACAAGTTTTTCCTATGGCTACACCTTC

size: .
V: TRBV7-2
D: TRBD1
J: TRBJ1-3
CDR3: CASSPPTGAGNTIYF
DNA: TGTGCCAGCAGCCCCCCGACAGGGGCAGGAAACACCATATATTTT

size: .
V: TRBV6-5
D: TRBD1
J: TRBJ2-7
CDR3: CASSIQGASYEQYF
DNA: TGTGCCAGCAGCATACAGGGGGCGTCTTACGAGCAGTACTTC

size: .
V: TRBV10-2
D: TRBD1
J: TRBJ1-1
CDR3: CASSGDRGLGMNTEAFF
DNA: TGCGCCAGCAGTGGGGACAGGGGGCTGGGTATGAACACTGAAGCTTTCTTT